The 32 T cell receptor beta chains in this list originate from one sample, sequenced in a study of blood T cell repertoires in COVID-19 (dated by TCRdb to the early 2020s). Library method: the immunoSEQ multiplex PCR assay. Held by TCRdb, this immuneACCESS table contains in-frame sequences only and omits some clones. Under half of the omission traces to an unresolved V gene where checked; the cause of the rest is unknown. The sample table lists over 90,000 clones, roughly 86% of them with a count of one. The ten largest clones capture around 9.5% of the sample. Specimen: peripheral blood. These receptors came from a man between 35 and 55 years old with active or convalescent COVID-19.

This clone was counted once. This chain connects TRBV5-5 to TRBJ1-1; D unclear. Germline V CDR1 and CDR2: SGHKS, YYEKEE (reference sequence). The germline V and J ends were trimmed by 2 bases and 5 bases, with 10 bases remaining between them. The length of the CDR3 is 13 residues. The CDR3: CASSFGKGTEAFF. Here the CDR3 DNA reads TGTGCCAGCAGCTTCGGGAAGGGAACTGAAGCTTTCTTT.

The rearrangement links TRBV11-2 to TRBJ2-3; tentatively, D is TRBD1 (6 bases). The CDR3 is 15 residues long. Between the trimmed V and J ends, which lost 3 bases and 4 bases, there was a span of 14 bases. The V gene's germline CDR1 is SGHAT and CDR2 FQNNGV. The CDR3 DNA is TGTGCCAGCAGCTTTAGAGGGGGAGAGGCAGATACGCAGTATTTT. Its protein is CASSFRGGEADTQYF. The whole variable domain, remainder taken from reference TRBV11-2 and TRBJ2-3, is EAGVAQSPRYKIIEKRQSVAFWCNPISGHATLYWYQQILGQGPKLLIQFQNNGVVDDSQLPKDRFSAERLKGVDSTLKIQPAKLEDSAVYLCASSFRGGEADTQYFGPGTRLTVL.

The chain has TRBV3-1 (or the pseudogene TRBV3-2) and TRBJ2-1, with 10 bases identical to TRBD2. V lost 1 base and J lost 9; bases outside the gene matches: 9. The CDR3 consists of 16 residues. Germline V gene data show CDR1 as LGHDT and CDR2 as YNNKEL (reference sequence). This chain's CDR3 is CASSQALAGGPGEQFF. The CDR3 DNA is TGTGCCAGCAGCCAAGCGTTAGCGGGGGGTCCGGGTGAGCAGTTCTTC.

The chain carries TRBV5-1 and TRBJ2-2; D remains ambiguous. From germline, CDR1 is SGHRS and CDR2 YFSETQ. V lost 7 bases, J lost 1 base, and 11 bases lay in between. This CDR3 contains 14 residues. Written as DNA, the CDR3 is TGCGCCAGCCTGCCGGCAGGGAACACCGGGGAGCTGTTTTTT. Amino acid sequence: CASLPAGNTGELFF. Full variable domain (rest looked up from reference TRBV5-1 and TRBJ2-2): KAGVTQTPRYLIKTRGQQVTLSCSPISGHRSVSWYQQTPGQGLQFLFEYFSETQRNKGNFPGRFSGRQFSNSRSEMNVSTLELGDSALYLCASLPAGNTGELFFGEGSRLTVL.

This clone was seen only once. At one end the junction does not follow the germline gene, possibly because of a read error. The J gene is TRBJ2-5, the V gene TRBV7-7; the D gene is possibly TRBD1 (5 bases). Germline values: CDR1 SSHAT, CDR2 FNYEAQ (reference sequence). This CDR3 has 13 amino acids. CDR3 protein: CASSLNRKETQYF. The CDR3 nucleotides read TGTGCTAGCAGCCTCAACAGGAAGGAGACCCAGTACTTC.

This clone has just one count. The chain is built from TRBV6-1 and TRBJ2-2; 11 bases are a match to TRBD2. Per the germline V gene, CDR1 is MNHNS and CDR2 is SASEGT. V shed 4 bases and J 2 bases; nucleotides not matched to a gene: 6. The CDR3 loop spans 17 amino acids. The CDR3 nucleotides read TGTGCCAGCAGTGTTTCTAGCGGGGGGCTCAACACCGGGGAGCTGTTTTTT. Translating gives CASSVSSGGLNTGELFF.

J is TRBJ1-3 and V is TRBV11-2; unclear D gene. The length of the CDR3 is 16 residues. Trimming left V 3 bases short and J 2 bases short, with 14 bases between. CDR1 is SGHAT and CDR2 is FQNNGV in the germline V gene. CDR3 in amino acids: CASSFNPGVAGNTIYF. CDR3 coding DNA: TGTGCCAGCAGCTTCAACCCAGGTGTCGCTGGAAACACCATATATTTT.

V gene TRBV4-2 combines with J gene TRBJ2-1; TRBD2 might be the D (5 bases). The CDR3 runs 18 residues. Germline CDR1 reads LGHNA; CDR2 reads YNFKEQ. V shed 0 bases and J shed 7 bases, with 22 bases lying between them. CDR3 sequence (DNA): TGTGCCAGCAGCCAAGAAGTTCTAGGGCTAGCAATGCGAAATGAGCAGTTCTTC. Amino acid sequence: CASSQEVLGLAMRNEQFF.

This sequence joins TRBV5-1 and TRBJ1-6, with a possible D match to TRBD1 (5 bases). The CDR3 loop spans 15 amino acids. Trimming took off 0 bases at V and 5 bases at J, with 9 bases between the two ends. CDR1 SGHRS and CDR2 YFSETQ come from the germline V gene. Written as DNA, the CDR3 is TGCGCCAGCAGCTTGGACCGACAGCATAATTCACCCCTCCACTTT. As protein: CASSLDRQHNSPLHF.

The genes are TRBV30 and TRBJ2-7; D uncertain. This CDR3 is built from 12 residues. Germline V gene sequence: CDR1 GTSNPN, CDR2 SVGIG (reference sequence). Trimming pared 5 bases from V and 1 base from J, leaving 9 bases between. Here the CDR3 reads CAWGRLSYEQYF. CDR3 DNA sequence: TGTGCCTGGGGACGGTTGTCCTACGAGCAGTACTTC.

This clone came up once. The chain links TRBV27 to TRBJ2-1; possibly TRBD1 for D (6 bases). The length of the CDR3 is 16 residues. Deletions cut 6 bases from V and 0 bases from J, with 15 bases between. Germline V gives CDR1 MNHEY, CDR2 SMNVEV (reference sequence). The CDR3 loop is CASRRETGYSYNEQFF. In nucleotides, the CDR3 is TGTGCCAGCAGACGTGAGACAGGTTACTCCTACAATGAGCAGTTCTTC.

The chain employs TRBV7-3 and TRBJ2-1; TRBD2 agrees at 15 bases. V shed 4 bases, J shed 10 bases, and the junction held 8 bases outside the gene matches. This CDR3 has 16 residues. The germline CDR1 and CDR2 sequences are SGHTA and FQGTGA. The CDR3 coding sequence is TGTGCCAGCAGCTCCCGGACTAGCGGGGGGGCCGGCGAGCAGTTCTTC. Its protein product is CASSSRTSGGAGEQFF.

V and J are TRBV3-1 (or the pseudogene TRBV3-2) and TRBJ2-6, with D perhaps TRBD2 (5 bases). Germline values: CDR1 LGHDT, CDR2 YNNKEL (reference sequence). This CDR3 is 15 amino acids long. With 2 bases removed from V and 2 bases from J, the gap between germline ends came to 7 bases. CDR3 sequence reads: CASSQSGPGANVLTF. The CDR3 bases are TGTGCCAGCAGCCAAAGCGGACCTGGGGCCAACGTCCTGACTTTC.

The chain joins TRBV7-9 to TRBJ2-5; TRBD2 matches at 8 bases. J lost 5 bases, V lost 6 bases, and 17 bases had no gene match. Germline CDR1 SEHNR, CDR2 FQNEAQ (reference sequence). This CDR3 is built from 17 residues. The CDR3 DNA sequence: TGTGCCAGCAGTCCCCCCCTGGCAGCGGGCGGGAGGGAGACCCAGTACTTC. Its protein product is CASSPPLAAGGRETQYF. Together with reference TRBV7-9 and TRBJ2-5, the CDR3 gives the full variable domain: DTGVSQNPRHKITKRGQNVTFRCDPISEHNRLYWYRQTLGQGPEFLTYFQNEAQLEKSRLLSDRFSAERPKGSFSTLEIQRTEQGDSAMYLCASSPPLAAGGRETQYFGPGTRLLVL.

This chain connects TRBV3-1 (or the pseudogene TRBV3-2) to TRBJ1-4; D may be TRBD1 (6 bases). From germline, CDR1 is LGHDT and CDR2 YNNKEL (reference sequence). The CDR3 contains 14 residues. V was trimmed by 4 bases and J by 5 bases, leaving 11 bases between them. CDR3 loop: CASSPGAGNEKLFF. The CDR3 nucleotides are TGTGCCAGCAGCCCAGGGGCAGGGAATGAAAAACTGTTTTTT.

This chain connects TRBV13 to TRBJ2-2, with TRBD2 identical over 10 bases. V dropped 6 bases and J dropped 5; count of bases not matched to a gene: 6. The CDR3 has 15 residues. Germline CDR1 is PRHDT and CDR2 is FYEKMQ (reference sequence). DNA for the CDR3: TGTGCCAGCAGAGCTAGCGGGGGAGTTACCGGGGAGCTGTTTTTT. This codes for CASRASGGVTGELFF. Full variable domain (remainder filled in from reference TRBV13 and TRBJ2-2): AAGVIQSPRHLIKEKRETATLKCYPIPRHDTVYWYQQGPGQDPQFLISFYEKMQSDKGSIPDRFSAQQFSDYHSELNMSSLELGDSALYFCASRASGGVTGELFFGEGSRLTVL.

The J gene is TRBJ2-5, the V gene TRBV7-2, with 8 bases matching TRBD1. The junction had 2 bases not matched to a gene; V was cut back by 4 bases and J by 1 base. The CDR3 has 14 amino acids. Germline V lookup: CDR1 SGHTA, CDR2 FQGNSA. The CDR3 sequence is CASSSDRGQETQYF. CDR3 DNA: TGTGCCAGCAGCTCCGACAGGGGCCAAGAGACCCAGTACTTC.

This chain uses TRBV6-5 with TRBJ1-5; 8 positions match TRBD1. Germline loops: CDR1 MNHEY, CDR2 SVGAGI. The ends lost 8 bases at V and 6 bases at J; junction bases unmatched: 12. The CDR3 covers 15 residues. The CDR3 DNA sequence: TGTGCCAGCGCCCCGACCGGGACAGGTCGTCAGCCCCAGCATTTT. Translating gives CASAPTGTGRQPQHF.

This chain uses TRBV5-1 with TRBJ2-1, with TRBD1 matching 7 bases. The V gene end was trimmed by 4 bases and the J gene end by 4 bases; junction bases not matched to a gene: 8. CDR1 is SGHRS, CDR2 YFSETQ, per germline. This CDR3 has 15 residues. In DNA, the CDR3 is TGCGCCAGCAGCCCGGAAGACAGGGCGTACAATGAGCAGTTCTTC. As protein: CASSPEDRAYNEQFF.

The genes are TRBV2 and TRBJ2-7; 10 positions match TRBD1. Germline V gene data show CDR1 as SNHLY and CDR2 as FYNNEI. The CDR3 extends over 14 amino acids. Trimming at V came to 7 bases and at J to 0 bases, leaving 3 bases not matched to a gene. The chain's CDR3 is CASIRDRGSYEQYF. The CDR3 DNA sequence: TGTGCCAGCATTCGGGACAGGGGCTCCTACGAGCAGTACTTC.

V usage is TRBV7-9 and J usage is TRBJ1-4; TRBD1 aligns across 7 bases. This CDR3 comprises 14 residues. Per the germline V gene, CDR1 is SEHNR and CDR2 is FQNEAQ (reference sequence). V lost 5 bases to trimming and J lost 5 bases; unmatched junction nucleotides: 5. CDR3 amino acids: CASSIRDRNEKLFF. DNA for the CDR3: TGTGCCAGCAGCATCCGGGACAGAAATGAAAAACTGTTTTTT.

This chain uses TRBV5-1 with TRBJ1-4; 7 bases agree with TRBD1. Trimming cost V 6 bases and J 6 bases; bases outside gene matches: 8. Germline loops: CDR1 SGHRS, CDR2 YFSETQ. The CDR3 totals 14 residues. CDR3 sequence reads: CASTSGQTYEKLFF. CDR3 nucleotide sequence: TGCGCCAGCACCTCGGGACAGACCTATGAAAAACTGTTTTTT. Filled out from reference TRBV5-1 and TRBJ1-4, the complete variable domain reads KAGVTQTPRYLIKTRGQQVTLSCSPISGHRSVSWYQQTPGQGLQFLFEYFSETQRNKGNFPGRFSGRQFSNSRSEMNVSTLELGDSALYLCASTSGQTYEKLFFGSGTQLSVL.

This clone was detected only a few times. The chain combines TRBV6-1 with TRBJ2-1, with D perhaps TRBD2 (6 bases). The germline CDR1 and CDR2 sequences are MNHNS and SASEGT. This CDR3 comprises 12 residues. Between the trimmed V and J ends, which lost 5 bases and 7 bases, there was a span of 9 bases. CDR3 DNA: TGTGCCAGCAGTCCGGGAGTGAATGAGCAGTTCTTC. Translated, it gives CASSPGVNEQFF.

V is TRBV7-9 and J is TRBJ1-1; D uncertain. The CDR3 runs to 14 residues. The germline V gene encodes CDR1 SEHNR and CDR2 FQNEAQ (reference sequence). Trimming took 0 bases from V and 2 from J, leaving 7 bases between them. CDR3 DNA: TGTGCCAGCAGCTTAGCAGGGAGCAACACTGAAGCTTTCTTT. The encoded protein is CASSLAGSNTEAFF.

The chain combines TRBV6-5 with TRBJ1-3; D possibly corresponds to TRBD1 (5 bases). This CDR3 contains 15 residues. The germline gives CDR1 MNHEY, CDR2 SVGAGI. V was clipped by 2 bases and J by 0 bases, with 8 bases between them. CDR3 protein: CASSYGGISGNTIYF. DNA of the CDR3: TGTGCCAGCAGTTACGGGGGGATCTCTGGAAACACCATATATTTT.

The chain uses TRBV6-5 and TRBJ2-7; the match to TRBD2 covers 7 bases. Germline loops: CDR1 MNHEY, CDR2 SVGAGI. V was pared by 0 bases and J by 3 bases, with 2 bases of the junction left unmatched. This CDR3 is 14 amino acids long. CDR3 coding DNA: TGTGCCAGCAGTTACTCGGGCGGGGGCTACGAGCAGTACTTC. Translation: CASSYSGGGYEQYF.

The V and J genes are TRBV10-1 and TRBJ2-3, with D possibly TRBD1 on 5 matching bases. Germline CDR1 is WNHNN and CDR2 is SYGVQD (reference sequence). The length of the CDR3 is 14 residues. V was cut by 2 bases and J by 5 bases, with 11 bases left in between. The CDR3 spells CASSEGQIKDTQYF. CDR3 coding DNA: TGCGCCAGCAGTGAGGGACAAATTAAAGATACGCAGTATTTT.

V gene TRBV2 combines with J gene TRBJ1-5, with 10 bases aligning to TRBD1. Germline V lookup: CDR1 SNHLY, CDR2 FYNNEI. V dropped 1 base and J dropped 5; count of bases not matched to a gene: 5. The CDR3 is 16 residues long. The CDR3 spells CASSEGSGQGYQPQHF. DNA for the CDR3: TGTGCCAGCAGTGAAGGATCGGGACAGGGGTATCAGCCCCAGCATTTT.

The chain combines TRBV11-2 with TRBJ1-1, with D possibly matching TRBD1 (5 bases). The CDR3 length is 15 residues. Trimming removed 5 bases from V and 7 bases from J, with 20 bases in between. The germline gives CDR1 SGHAT, CDR2 FQNNGV. The CDR3 sequence is CASSPKVGAAVEAFF. CDR3 sequence (DNA): TGTGCCAGCAGCCCAAAGGTAGGGGCGGCGGTTGAAGCTTTCTTT.

This clone appeared a single time. This chain connects TRBV23-1 to TRBJ1-5, with TRBD1 matching over 9 bases. TRBV23-1 is an open reading frame, and its role is uncertain. Germline trimming cut 2 bases from V and 7 bases from J; bases unmatched to any gene: 3. The CDR3 consists of 14 residues. The DNA for the CDR3 is TGCGCCAGCAGTCAACTGGACAGGGGCCAGCCCCAGCATTTT. Translated, it gives CASSQLDRGQPQHF.

Only one count was recorded for this clone. The chain employs TRBV5-1 and TRBJ2-5, with TRBD2 matching over 8 bases. Trimming took 4 bases from V and 4 from J; bases not matched to a gene: 6. The V gene's germline CDR1 is SGHRS and CDR2 YFSETQ. This CDR3 is built from 14 residues. The CDR3 DNA is TGCGCCAGCAGCCTCGGGGGGGCCCGAGAGACCCAGTACTTC. Protein: CASSLGGARETQYF.

The CDR3 nucleotides are TGTGCCAGCAGCTCAGCTAAGACAGGGTCGGCGTCAGGCTACACCTTC. This translates into CASSSAKTGSASGYTF. This chain connects TRBV5-6 to TRBJ1-2; TRBD1 matches 7 bases. The CDR3 length is 16 residues. V was pared by 3 bases and J by 8 bases, with 16 bases of the junction left unmatched. Germline CDR1 SGHDT, CDR2 YYEEEE.